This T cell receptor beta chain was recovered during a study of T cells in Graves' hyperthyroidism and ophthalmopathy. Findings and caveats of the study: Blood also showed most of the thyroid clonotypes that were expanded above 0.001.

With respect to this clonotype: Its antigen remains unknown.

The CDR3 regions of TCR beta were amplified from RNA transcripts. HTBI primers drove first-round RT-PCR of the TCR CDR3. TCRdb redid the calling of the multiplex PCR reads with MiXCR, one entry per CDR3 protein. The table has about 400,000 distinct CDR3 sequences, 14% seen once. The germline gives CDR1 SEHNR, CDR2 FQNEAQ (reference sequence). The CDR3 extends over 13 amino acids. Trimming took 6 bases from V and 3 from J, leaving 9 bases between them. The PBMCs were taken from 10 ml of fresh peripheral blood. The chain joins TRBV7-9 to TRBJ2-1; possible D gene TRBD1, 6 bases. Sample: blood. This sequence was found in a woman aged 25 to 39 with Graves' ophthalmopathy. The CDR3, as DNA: TGTGCCAGCAGACCGGACAGCTACAATGAGCAGTTCTTC. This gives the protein CASRPDSYNEQFF.